Below, one T cell receptor (beta chain) is given with its context. The antigen is undetermined. The entry originates in a study of immune heterogeneity within non-small cell lung tumors. Study-wide findings and caveats: Recurrence of identical dominant CDR3 beta clonotypes was observed across tumor sites within a patient, alongside site-unique high-frequency clones. Comparison across individual patients showed largely distinct high-frequency T-cell receptor beta clonotypes.

Bulk tumor genomic DNA, about 600 ng per sample, was the template. From each primary tumor, several far-apart biopsies were obtained during surgery. Untreated, newly diagnosed non-small cell lung cancer patients underwent curative surgery. TCR beta CDR3 was amplified by multiplex PCR, first round around 10 cycles, 32 V and 13 J primers. TCRdb fed the multiplex PCR reads into MiXCR, producing one record per CDR3 protein. The sample contains around 5,200 distinct CDR3 sequences, roughly a fifth of which appear only once. The CDR3 is 15 residues long. The germline V gene has CDR1 SEHNR and CDR2 FQNEAQ (reference sequence). The V end lost 6 bases, the J end lost 6 bases, and 18 bases lay between the germline ends.

Sequencing was carried out using lung tumor tissue. This receptor was obtained from a woman aged 55-70 years with non-small cell lung cancer. The rearrangement links TRBV7-9 to TRBJ2-1; a possible D gene is TRBD1 (6 bases). The DNA of the CDR3 is TGTGCCAGCAGATATCAGGGGTTCGGTTCCAATGAGCAGTTCTTC. Its translation is CASRYQGFGSNEQFF.